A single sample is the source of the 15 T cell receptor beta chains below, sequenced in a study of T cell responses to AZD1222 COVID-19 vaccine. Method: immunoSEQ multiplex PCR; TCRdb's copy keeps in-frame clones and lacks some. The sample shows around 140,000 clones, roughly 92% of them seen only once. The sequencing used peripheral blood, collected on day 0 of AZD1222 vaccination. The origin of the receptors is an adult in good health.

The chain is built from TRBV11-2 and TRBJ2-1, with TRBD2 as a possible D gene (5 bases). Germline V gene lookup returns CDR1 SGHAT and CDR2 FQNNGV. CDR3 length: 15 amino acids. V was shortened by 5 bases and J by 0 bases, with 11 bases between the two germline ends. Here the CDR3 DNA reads TGTGCCAGCAGCACTCAGCGGAGCTCCTACAATGAGCAGTTCTTC. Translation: CASSTQRSSYNEQFF.

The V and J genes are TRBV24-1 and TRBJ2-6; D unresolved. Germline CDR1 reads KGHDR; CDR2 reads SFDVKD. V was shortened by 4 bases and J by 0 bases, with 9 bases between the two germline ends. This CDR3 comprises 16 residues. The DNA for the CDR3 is TGTGCCACCAGTGACCCTCAGACCTCTGGGGCCAACGTCCTGACTTTC. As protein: CATSDPQTSGANVLTF.

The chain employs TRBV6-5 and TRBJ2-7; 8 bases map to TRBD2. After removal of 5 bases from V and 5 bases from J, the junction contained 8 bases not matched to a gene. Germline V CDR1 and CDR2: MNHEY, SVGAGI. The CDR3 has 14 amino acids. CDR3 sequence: CASSNPGGGNEQYF. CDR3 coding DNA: TGTGCCAGCAGTAATCCCGGGGGGGGCAACGAGCAGTACTTC.

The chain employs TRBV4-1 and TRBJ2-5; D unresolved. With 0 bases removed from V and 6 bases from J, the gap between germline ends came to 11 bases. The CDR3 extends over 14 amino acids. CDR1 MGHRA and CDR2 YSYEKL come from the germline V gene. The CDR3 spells CASSQEAGDQTQYF. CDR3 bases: TGCGCCAGCAGCCAAGAAGCAGGAGATCAGACCCAGTACTTC.

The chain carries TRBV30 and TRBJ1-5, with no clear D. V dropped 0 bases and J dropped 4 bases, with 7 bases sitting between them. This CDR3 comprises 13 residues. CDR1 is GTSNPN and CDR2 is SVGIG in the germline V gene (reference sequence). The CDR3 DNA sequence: TGTGCCTGGAGTGTCGCAGGAAATCAGCCCCAGCATTTT. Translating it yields CAWSVAGNQPQHF.

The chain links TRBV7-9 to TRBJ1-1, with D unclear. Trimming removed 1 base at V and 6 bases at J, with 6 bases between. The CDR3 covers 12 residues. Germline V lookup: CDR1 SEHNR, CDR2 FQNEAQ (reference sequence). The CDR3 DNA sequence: TGTGCCAGCAGCTTAGAGTGGTCTGAAGCTTTCTTT. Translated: CASSLEWSEAFF.

CDR3 region: CASSLRGAAGSGANVLTF. For the CDR3, the DNA is TGTGCCAGCAGTCTTAGGGGGGCGGCAGGCTCTGGGGCCAACGTCCTGACTTTC. V is TRBV28 and J is TRBJ2-6; possibly TRBD1 or TRBD2 for D (6 bases each). CDR3 size: 18 residues. Germline V lookup: CDR1 MDHEN, CDR2 SYDVKM. V lost 5 bases, J lost 0 bases, and 17 bases lay in between.

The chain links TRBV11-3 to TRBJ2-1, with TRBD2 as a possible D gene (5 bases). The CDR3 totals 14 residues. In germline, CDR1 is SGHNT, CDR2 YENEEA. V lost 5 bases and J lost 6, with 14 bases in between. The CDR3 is CASSLGLRGNEQFF. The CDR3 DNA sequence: TGTGCCAGCAGCCTTGGACTTCGGGGCAATGAGCAGTTCTTC. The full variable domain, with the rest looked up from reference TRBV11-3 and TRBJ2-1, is EAGVVQSPRYKIIEKKQPVAFWCNPISGHNTLYWYLQNLGQGPELLIRYENEEAVDDSQLPKDRFSAERLKGVDSTLKIQPAELGDSAVYLCASSLGLRGNEQFFGPGTRLTVL.

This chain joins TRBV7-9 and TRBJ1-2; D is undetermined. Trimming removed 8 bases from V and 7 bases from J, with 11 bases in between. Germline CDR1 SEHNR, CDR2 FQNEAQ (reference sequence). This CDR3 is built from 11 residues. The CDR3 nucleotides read TGTGCCAGCGGAGTAGCTGGTGGCTACACCTTC. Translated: CASGVAGGYTF.

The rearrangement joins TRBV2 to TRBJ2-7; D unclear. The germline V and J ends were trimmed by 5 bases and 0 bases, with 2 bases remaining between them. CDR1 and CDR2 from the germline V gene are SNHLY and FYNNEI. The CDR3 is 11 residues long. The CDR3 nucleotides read TGTGCCAGCAGTCACTCCTACGAGCAGTACTTC. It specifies CASSHSYEQYF.

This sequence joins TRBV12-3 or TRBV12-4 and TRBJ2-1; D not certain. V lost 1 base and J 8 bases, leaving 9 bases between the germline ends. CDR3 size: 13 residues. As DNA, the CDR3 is TGTGCCAGCAGTTTAGTTCTAGTCGATGAGCAGTTCTTC. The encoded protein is CASSLVLVDEQFF.

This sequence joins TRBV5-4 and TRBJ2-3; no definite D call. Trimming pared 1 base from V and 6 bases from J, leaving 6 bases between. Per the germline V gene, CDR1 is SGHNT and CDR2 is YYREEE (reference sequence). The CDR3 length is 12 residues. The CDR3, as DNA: TGTGCCAGCAGCTTGACTCCTGATACGCAGTATTTT. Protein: CASSLTPDTQYF.

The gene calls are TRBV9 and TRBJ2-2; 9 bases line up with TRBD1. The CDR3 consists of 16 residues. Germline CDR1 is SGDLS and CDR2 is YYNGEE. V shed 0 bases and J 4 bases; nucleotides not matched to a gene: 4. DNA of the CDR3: TGTGCCAGCAGCGTAGTCGACAGGGGGGGCACCGGGGAGCTGTTTTTT. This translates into CASSVVDRGGTGELFF.

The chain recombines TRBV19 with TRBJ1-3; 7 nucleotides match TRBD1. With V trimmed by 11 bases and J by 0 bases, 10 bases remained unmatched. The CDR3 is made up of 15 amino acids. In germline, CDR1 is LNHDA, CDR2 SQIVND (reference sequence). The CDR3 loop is CACWDSAISGNTIYF. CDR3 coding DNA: TGTGCCTGCTGGGACAGCGCCATCTCTGGAAACACCATATATTTT.

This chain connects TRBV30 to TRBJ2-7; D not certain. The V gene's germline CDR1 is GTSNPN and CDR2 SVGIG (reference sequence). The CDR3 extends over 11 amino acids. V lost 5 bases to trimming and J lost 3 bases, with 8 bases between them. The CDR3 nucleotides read TGTGCCTGGGGTGAGTTCTACGAGCAGTACTTC. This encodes CAWGEFYEQYF.